What follows are 2 T cell receptor beta chains derived from one specimen sequenced in a study of blood T cell repertoires in COVID-19. The assay was immunoSEQ multiplex PCR, and TCRdb's table has in-frame clones only and misses some. The sample comprises some 300,000 clones, 85% to 90% of which are singletons, and roughly 6% rests with the top ten. Material for sequencing was peripheral blood. Source of these receptors: a woman in her forties or fifties with COVID-19, enrolled during active disease.

The chain couples TRBV19 to TRBJ2-2; no clear D. The CDR3 runs 15 residues. The germline V and J ends were trimmed by 5 bases and 2 bases, with 12 bases remaining between them. Germline V gives CDR1 LNHDA, CDR2 SQIVND (reference sequence). The CDR3 DNA is TGTGCCAGTAGTCCCTTTGTCAGAAACACCGGGGAGCTGTTTTTT. Translated: CASSPFVRNTGELFF.

V gene TRBV5-5 combines with J gene TRBJ1-6; D possibly corresponds to TRBD1 (5 bases). Germline V CDR1 and CDR2: SGHKS, YYEKEE (reference sequence). Trimming took 0 bases from V and 6 from J, leaving 10 bases between them. The CDR3 sequence is 15 residues long. The CDR3 here is CASSLGSRANSPLHF. The DNA of the CDR3 is TGTGCCAGCAGCTTGGGGTCCAGGGCTAATTCACCCCTCCACTTT.